This T cell receptor beta chain came from a study of T cells in Graves' hyperthyroidism and ophthalmopathy. The source material, RNA transcripts, was used to amplify TCR beta CDR3 regions. The study used the HTBI primer set for a first-round RT-PCR of the TCR CDR3. A single record per CDR3 protein comes from TCRdb applying MiXCR to the multiplex PCR reads. The sample lists around 600,000 distinct CDR3 sequences; about 14% were seen once. Comment on this clonotype: Its antigen is currently unknown.

Cells are PBMCs isolated from about 10 ml of fresh blood. This CDR3 region has 15 residues. Trimming shortened V by 2 bases and J by 2 bases, and 11 bases separated the two germline ends. Germline CDR1 is MNHEY and CDR2 is SVGEGT. Study-wide points: In the blood, most expanded thyroid clonotypes above 0.001 appeared as well. In validation, the model predicted ophthalmopathy. These predictions came a median approximately 6.5 months before onset.

This chain links TRBV6-2 or TRBV6-3 with TRBJ2-3; D might be TRBD2 (6 bases). Sample: blood. This TCR derives from a woman aged 50 to 60 with Graves' ophthalmopathy. CDR3 coding DNA: TGTGCCAGCAGTTACGCCCGGGGGATCACAGATACGCAGTATTTT. Encoded protein: CASSYARGITDTQYF.